The TCR beta chain under discussion was sequenced for a study of blood T cell repertoires in COVID-19. V was clipped by 5 bases and J by 14 bases, with 16 bases between them. Germline loops: CDR1 SGHRS, CDR2 YFSETQ. The length of the CDR3 is 11 residues. Sequenced by immunoSEQ multiplex PCR; TCRdb stores in-frame clones only, minus some. Of 300,000 to 400,000 clones detected, approximately 88% appear once; the ten largest clones hold around 2.8%. The table lists this clone with a count of one. Followed over time, Seattle patients had been enrolled while infection was active. This chain joins TRBV5-1 and TRBJ2-5; weak D call: TRBD1 (6 bases). The specimen sequenced was peripheral blood. The sequence was collected from a woman in her thirties with COVID-19, enrolled during active disease. CDR3 nucleotide sequence: TGCGCCAGCAGGCTGGGACAAAGGTTTTACTTC. Translation gives CASRLGQRFYF.